This section outlines one T cell receptor beta chain sequence together with its context. In the authors' methods: For nucleated cells, counts were estimated from reference gene primer amplification. Profiling relied on immunoSEQ multiplex PCR, and the TCRdb table lists in-frame clones only, not all of them. The D gene and trimming were derived from the DNA, and the V and J assignments and clone size from that table. The sample records roughly 220,000 clones, 80% to 90% being singletons. These data originate in a study of blood T cell repertoires in COVID-19. Study as a whole: Samples of COVID-19 (acute and convalescent) were obtained from the United States, Italy and Spain. Sample material is recorded as cDNA or gDNA derived from T cells, B-cell-depleted T cells, or PBMCs.

The clonotype was recovered from a woman under 30 in a cohort exposed to, infected with or recovered from COVID-19 (not recorded which). Sequencing was performed on PBMCs or T cells enriched from blood (not recorded which).

The CDR3 coding sequence is TGTGCCAGCAGCTTAGGGGTGATAGCGGAGCGGGGAGAGACCCAGTACTTC. Its protein product is CASSLGVIAERGETQYF. The V call is TRBV11-2, the J call TRBJ2-5; 7 nucleotides match TRBD2. V lost 1 base and J lost 4; bases outside the gene matches: 12. The CDR3 loop spans 17 amino acids. CDR1 and CDR2 from the germline V gene are SGHAT and FQNNGV.